This T cell receptor (beta chain) originates from a study of blood T cell repertoires in COVID-19. Study at large: The United States, Italy and Spain supplied acute and convalescent COVID-19 samples. PBMCs, B-cell-depleted T cells, or T cells provided the cDNA or gDNA that made up the material.

Here immunoSEQ multiplex PCR was the method, and the copy in TCRdb shows in-frame clones only, minus some. The sample consists of 150,000 to 190,000 clones, about four fifths of them appearing once. The CDR3 sequence is 13 residues long. The V end lost 3 bases, the J end lost 1 base, and 6 bases lay between the germline ends. The source is a man in his fifties or sixties with acute or convalescent COVID-19. V and J are TRBV12-3 or TRBV12-4 and TRBJ2-5; D is ambiguous. Sequencing was carried out using peripheral blood. The CDR3 nucleotides are TGTGCCAGCAGTTTGTTGGCCCAAGAGACCCAGTACTTC. Translation gives CASSLLAQETQYF.